One sample yielded the 8 T cell receptor beta chains listed below, sequenced in a study of T cells of healthy individuals. TCRdb fed the 5' RACE reads into MiXCR, producing one record per CDR3 protein. The sample has fewer than 70,000 distinct CDR3 sequences; approximately 14% are singletons. The receptors originated from a human donor in good health.

This clonotype was counted at least ten times. V gene TRBV7-2 combines with J gene TRBJ2-6, with D possibly matching TRBD1 (6 bases). Trimming removed 4 bases from V and 0 bases from J, with 19 bases in between. Germline assignment: CDR1 SGHTA and CDR2 FQGNSA. The CDR3 runs 19 residues. CDR3 residues: CASSSPLGQGFSGANVLTF. The CDR3 nucleotides are TGTGCCAGCAGCTCACCCCTAGGGCAGGGGTTCTCTGGGGCCAACGTCCTGACTTTC.

This clonotype was seen ten or more times. The J gene is TRBJ1-1, the V gene TRBV19; D is perhaps TRBD1 (5 bases). Germline V CDR1 and CDR2: LNHDA, SQIVND (reference sequence). The CDR3 extends over 15 amino acids. Trimming pared 10 bases from V and 1 base from J, leaving 19 bases between. The CDR3 loop reads CATRDGLDKNTEAFF. DNA of the CDR3: TGTGCCACTCGGGACGGACTAGATAAGAACACTGAAGCTTTCTTT.

This clonotype was counted many times. The CDR3 loop is CAISAPPSSGNTIYF. The DNA of the CDR3 is TGTGCCATCAGTGCTCCACCTAGCTCTGGAAACACCATATATTTT. V usage is TRBV10-3 and J usage is TRBJ1-3; no definite D call. Germline CDR1 reads ENHRY; CDR2 reads SYGVKD. Trimming shortened V by 4 bases and J by 0 bases, and 10 bases separated the two germline ends. This CDR3 comprises 15 residues.

This clonotype was counted a few times. This chain links TRBV6-2 or TRBV6-3 with TRBJ1-1; D gene unclear. The CDR3 is made up of 13 amino acids. The ends were cut back, 7 bases at V and 5 bases at J, with 14 bases in the middle. Germline V gene lookup returns CDR1 MNHEY and CDR2 SVGEGT. CDR3 loop: CASTLDGLTEAFF. In DNA form, the CDR3 reads TGTGCCAGCACCTTGGACGGACTTACTGAAGCTTTCTTT.

This clonotype was observed many times. Relative to the germline gene, one junction end is altered; a read error may explain this. The rearrangement links TRBV3-1 to TRBJ2-3; 9 bases match TRBD2. The germline CDR1 and CDR2 sequences are LGHDT and YNNKEL (reference sequence). The CDR3 contains 13 residues. CDR3 region: CASSQDFGTSPFF. CDR3 DNA sequence: TGTGCCAGCAGCCAAGATTTCGGGACTAGCCCGTTTTTC.

The chain carries TRBV20-1 and TRBJ2-7; 8 bases match TRBD2. The CDR3 has 15 residues. Germline V gene sequence: CDR1 DFQATT, CDR2 SNEGSKA (reference sequence). V lost 1 base to trimming and J lost 5 bases; unmatched junction nucleotides: 10. CDR3 DNA: TGCAGTGCTAGAGTCAGAGGGACTAGTCCCCACGAGCAGTACTTC. Amino acids: CSARVRGTSPHEQYF.

This clonotype was counted at least ten times. V is TRBV20-1 and J is TRBJ2-7, with unresolved D. The V end lost 5 bases, the J end lost 3 bases, and 11 bases lay between the germline ends. CDR3 length: 12 residues. Germline V gene data show CDR1 as DFQATT and CDR2 as SNEGSKA (reference sequence). CDR3 amino acids: CSAYTHGYEQYF. In DNA form, the CDR3 reads TGCAGTGCTTACACTCACGGCTACGAGCAGTACTTC.

A note on this clonotype: This clone may be a read error of a much larger clone one base away. The chain combines TRBV20-1 with TRBJ2-7; 9 bases align to TRBD1. V lost 4 bases and J lost 1; bases outside the gene matches: 8. This CDR3 is 15 amino acids long. Germline V lookup: CDR1 DFQATT, CDR2 SNEGSKA (reference sequence). DNA for the CDR3: TGCAGTGCTATCCTCGGGACAGGGTTGTCCTACGAGCAGTACTTC. Translated, it gives CSAILGTGLSYEQYF.